This entry lists 2 T cell receptor beta chains sequenced from one sample in a study of blood T cell repertoires in COVID-19. Sequencing was performed with immunoSEQ multiplex PCR; in TCRdb, only in-frame clones are kept and a portion is missing. This table holds 250,000 to 300,000 clones, approximately 90% found once. The specimen was peripheral blood. These receptors were obtained from a man aged 18 to 29 with active or convalescent COVID-19.

The chain recombines TRBV6-6 with TRBJ2-1; TRBD1 matches 7 bases. The CDR3 consists of 14 residues. The germline V gene has CDR1 MNHNY and CDR2 SVGAGI (reference sequence). V was pared by 5 bases and J by 7 bases, with 8 bases of the junction left unmatched. The CDR3 bases are TGTGCCAGCAGTGATCGGACAGGTATTAATGAGCAGTTCTTC. Translation: CASSDRTGINEQFF.

The chain employs TRBV19 and TRBJ2-5; D perhaps matches TRBD1 (6 bases). V was pared by 3 bases and J by 6 bases, with 17 bases between. From germline, CDR1 is LNHDA and CDR2 SQIVND (reference sequence). The CDR3 extends over 15 amino acids. This CDR3 reads CASSIGQGTWKTQYF. CDR3 coding DNA: TGTGCCAGTAGTATCGGGCAGGGGACGTGGAAGACCCAGTACTTC.